This entry lists 13 T cell receptor beta chains sequenced from one sample in a study of T-cell memory formation after mild COVID-19 (dated by TCRdb to the early 2020s). Receptors were amplified or captured by 5' RACE. TCRdb names Illumina NovaSeq 6000 as the instrument used. The public reads were reanalyzed by TCRdb: fastp trimming at Q25, MiXCR alignment, in-frame beta chains only. Identical CDR3 proteins give one entry, which carries the most common genes and DNA. The sample has about 470,000 distinct CDR3 sequences on record, 15% to 20% of them singletons. The ten biggest clones cover around 12% of the sample. Material: PBMCs or a T cell subset sorted from them (not recorded which). These TCRs come from an adult woman who had mild COVID-19 (a few samples of this study predate the infection). The sample titles of this study are shuffled in the database, so cell type and time point are left out; the donor was told from shared clones.

This clonotype turned up a few times. The genes are TRBV7-8 and TRBJ1-2; D is unclear. V shed 1 base and J shed 7 bases, with 7 bases lying between them. CDR1 SGHVS and CDR2 FQNEAQ come from the germline V gene. The CDR3 totals 12 residues. The CDR3 loop is CASSLESVGYTF. The CDR3, as DNA: TGTGCCAGCAGCTTAGAGTCGGTTGGCTACACCTTC.

V and J are TRBV6-6 and TRBJ2-7, with D possibly matching TRBD2 (6 bases). Germline CDR1 MNHNY, CDR2 SVGAGI (reference sequence). V was cut by 2 bases and J by 3 bases, with 14 bases left in between. The CDR3 extends over 15 amino acids. CDR3 region: CASSYGSAGYYEQYF. CDR3 nucleotide sequence: TGTGCCAGCAGTTACGGGTCTGCGGGATACTACGAGCAGTACTTC.

This clonotype was observed a handful of times. V gene TRBV6-2 or TRBV6-3 combines with J gene TRBJ2-3; 11 nucleotides match TRBD2. Per the germline V gene, CDR1 is MNHEY and CDR2 is SVGEGT. The CDR3 loop spans 15 amino acids. With V trimmed by 6 bases and J by 2 bases, 4 bases remained unmatched. This chain's CDR3 is CASRRLAGNTDTQYF. The CDR3, as DNA: TGTGCCAGCAGAAGACTAGCGGGAAACACAGATACGCAGTATTTT.

This clonotype was seen only a few times. The CDR3 is CASSQEGRTGGAAGGYTF. In DNA, the CDR3 is TGCGCCAGCAGCCAAGAAGGCCGAACAGGGGGCGCGGCGGGTGGCTACACCTTC. This chain connects TRBV4-1 to TRBJ1-2; the match to TRBD1 covers 9 bases. The J segment lost 7 bases and the V segment lost 0 bases, leaving 15 bases of the junction unmatched. The CDR3 is 18 amino acids. From germline, CDR1 is MGHRA and CDR2 YSYEKL.

CDR3: CASTGKDRGREKLFF. The CDR3 nucleotides are TGTGCCAGCACAGGAAAAGACAGGGGGCGTGAAAAACTGTTTTTT. The chain is built from TRBV3-1 and TRBJ1-4; 10 positions agree with TRBD1. V shed 7 bases and J 7 bases; nucleotides not matched to a gene: 9. The germline V gene encodes CDR1 LGHDT and CDR2 YNNKEL (reference sequence). There are 15 residues in the CDR3.

The chain employs TRBV15 and TRBJ1-5; perhaps TRBD1 as D (5 bases). Germline loops: CDR1 LNHNV, CDR2 YYDKDF (reference sequence). Trimming left V 11 bases short and J 2 bases short, with 13 bases between. CDR3 length equals 13 residues. The CDR3 spells CAVADSRNQPQHF. The CDR3, as DNA: TGTGCCGTAGCAGACAGTCGCAATCAGCCCCAGCATTTT.

The CDR3 DNA reads TGCAGTGCTAGAGGCGGGAAGAACTCCTACGAGCAGTACTTC. It codes for CSARGGKNSYEQYF. The rearrangement joins TRBV20-1 to TRBJ2-7, with a weak D call TRBD2 (6 bases). Germline V gives CDR1 DFQATT, CDR2 SNEGSKA (reference sequence). This CDR3 comprises 14 residues. Trimming removed 1 base from V and 0 bases from J, with 10 bases in between.

This clonotype has only a few counts. This chain links TRBV27 with TRBJ1-3; D remains ambiguous. Per the germline V gene, CDR1 is MNHEY and CDR2 is SMNVEV (reference sequence). The germline V and J ends were trimmed by 0 bases and 4 bases, with 7 bases remaining between them. The CDR3 runs to 14 residues. The CDR3: CASSLSGYGNTIYF. Here the CDR3 DNA reads TGTGCCAGCAGTTTATCAGGTTACGGAAACACCATATATTTT.

The V gene is TRBV4-3, the J gene TRBJ2-7, with 12 positions matching TRBD2. The germline V gene encodes CDR1 LGHNA and CDR2 YSLEER. The CDR3 is 15 residues long. V shed 2 bases, J shed 5 bases, and the junction held 4 bases outside the gene matches. In DNA, the CDR3 is TGCGCCAGCAGCCAAAGACTAGCGGGAGCTGACGAGCAGTACTTC. Its protein product is CASSQRLAGADEQYF.

This clonotype was seen only a few times. The chain employs TRBV20-1 and TRBJ2-7; TRBD1 matches 7 bases. There are 14 residues in the CDR3. Germline lookup yields CDR1 DFQATT and CDR2 SNEGSKA (reference sequence). The junction had 13 bases not matched to a gene; V was cut back by 7 bases and J by 4 bases. CDR3 amino acids: CSGRFGGRGYEQYF. CDR3 nucleotide sequence: TGCAGTGGACGCTTCGGAGGCAGGGGGTACGAGCAGTACTTC.

The chain links TRBV9 to TRBJ1-2; the D gene is possibly TRBD1 (5 bases). From germline, CDR1 is SGDLS and CDR2 YYNGEE. This CDR3 is 16 amino acids long. Trimming took 3 bases from V and 4 from J, leaving 19 bases between them. DNA for the CDR3: TGTGCCAGCAGCGGGGACGGGGGTGGTTACGGCTATGGCTACACCTTC. It yields the protein CASSGDGGGYGYGYTF.

This chain uses TRBV7-2 with TRBJ1-2, with D perhaps matching TRBD1 (6 bases). CDR1 is SGHTA and CDR2 is FQGNSA in the germline V gene. CDR3 size: 16 residues. Trimming took off 7 bases at V and 4 bases at J, with 22 bases between the two ends. The CDR3 sequence is CASTFPGGAGSYGYTF. CDR3 DNA sequence: TGTGCCAGCACCTTCCCGGGGGGGGCCGGGAGCTATGGCTACACCTTC. The full variable domain, with the rest looked up from reference TRBV7-2 and TRBJ1-2, is GAGVSQSPSNKVTEKGKDVELRCDPISGHTALYWYRQSLGQGLEFLIYFQGNSAPDKSGLPSDRFSAERTGGSVSTLTIQRTQQEDSAVYLCASTFPGGAGSYGYTFGSGTRLTVV.

The table lists this clonotype with a few counts. The CDR3 DNA sequence: TGTGCCAGTAGTCGGACTAGCGCCCTTTACGAGCAGTACTTC. Its translation is CASSRTSALYEQYF. The rearrangement uses TRBV19 and TRBJ2-7; 9 bases are shared with TRBD2. Germline V gene lookup returns CDR1 LNHDA and CDR2 SQIVND (reference sequence). This CDR3 comprises 14 residues. After removal of 5 bases from V and 4 bases from J, the junction contained 6 bases not matched to a gene. Full variable domain (outside the CDR3, taken from reference TRBV19 and TRBJ2-7): DGGITQSPKYLFRKEGQNVTLSCEQNLNHDAMYWYRQDPGQGLRLIYYSQIVNDFQKGDIAEGYSVSREKKESFPLTVTSAQKNPTAFYLCASSRTSALYEQYFGPGTRLTVT.